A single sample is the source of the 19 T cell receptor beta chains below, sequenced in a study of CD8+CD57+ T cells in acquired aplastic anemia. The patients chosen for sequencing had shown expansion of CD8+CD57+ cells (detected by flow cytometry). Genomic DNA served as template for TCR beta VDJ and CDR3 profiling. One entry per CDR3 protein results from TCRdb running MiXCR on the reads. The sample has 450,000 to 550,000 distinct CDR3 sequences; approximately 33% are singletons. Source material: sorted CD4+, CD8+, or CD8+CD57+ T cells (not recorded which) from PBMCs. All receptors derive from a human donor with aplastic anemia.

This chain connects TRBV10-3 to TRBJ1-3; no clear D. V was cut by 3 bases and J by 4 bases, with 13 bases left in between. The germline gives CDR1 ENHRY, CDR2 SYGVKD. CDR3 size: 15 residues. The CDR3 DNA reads TGTGCCATCAGTGATATGGGCGCGGAAGGAAACACCATATATTTT. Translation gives CAISDMGAEGNTIYF.

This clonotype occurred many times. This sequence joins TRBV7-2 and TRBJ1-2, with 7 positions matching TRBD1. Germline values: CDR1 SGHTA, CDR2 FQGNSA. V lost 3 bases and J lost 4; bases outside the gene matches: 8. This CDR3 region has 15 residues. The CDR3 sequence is CASSFVDRAIYGYTF. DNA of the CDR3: TGTGCCAGCAGCTTTGTCGACAGGGCTATCTATGGCTACACCTTC.

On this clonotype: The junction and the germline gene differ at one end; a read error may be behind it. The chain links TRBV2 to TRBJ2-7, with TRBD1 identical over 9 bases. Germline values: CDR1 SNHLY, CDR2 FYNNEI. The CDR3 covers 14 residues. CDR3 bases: TGTGCCATCAGTGAGACAGGGGGGGACTACGAGCAGTACTTC. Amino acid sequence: CAISETGGDYEQYF.

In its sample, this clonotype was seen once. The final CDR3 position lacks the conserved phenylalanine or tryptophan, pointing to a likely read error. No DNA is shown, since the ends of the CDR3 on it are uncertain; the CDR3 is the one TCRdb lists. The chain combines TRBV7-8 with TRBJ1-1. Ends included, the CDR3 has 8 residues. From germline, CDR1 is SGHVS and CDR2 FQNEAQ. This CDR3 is CASSLASP.

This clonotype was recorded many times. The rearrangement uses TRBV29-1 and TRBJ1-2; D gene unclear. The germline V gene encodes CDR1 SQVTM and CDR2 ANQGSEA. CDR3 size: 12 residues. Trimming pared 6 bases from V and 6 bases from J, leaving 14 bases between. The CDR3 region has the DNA TGCAGCGTCAGCTTGGATTTCAATGGCTACACCTTC. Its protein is CSVSLDFNGYTF. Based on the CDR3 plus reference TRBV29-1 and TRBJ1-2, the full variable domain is SAVISQKPSRDICQRGTSLTIQCQVDSQVTMMFWYRQQPGQSLTLIATANQGSEATYESGFVIDKFPISRPNLTFSTLTVSNMSPEDSSIYLCSVSLDFNGYTFGSGTRLTVV.

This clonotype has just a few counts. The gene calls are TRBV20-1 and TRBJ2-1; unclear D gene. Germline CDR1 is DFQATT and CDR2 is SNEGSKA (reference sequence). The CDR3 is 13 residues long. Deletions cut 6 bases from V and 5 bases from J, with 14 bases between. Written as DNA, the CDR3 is TGCAGTGCCATCCATTCTCAAAACAATGAGCAGTTCTTC. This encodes CSAIHSQNNEQFF.

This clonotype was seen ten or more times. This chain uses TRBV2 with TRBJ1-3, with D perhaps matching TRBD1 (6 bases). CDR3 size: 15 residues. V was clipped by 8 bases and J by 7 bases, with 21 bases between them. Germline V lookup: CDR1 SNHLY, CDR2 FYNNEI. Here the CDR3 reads CASRDIGGERNTIYF. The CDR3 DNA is TGTGCCAGCCGAGATATCGGGGGCGAACGGAACACCATATATTTT. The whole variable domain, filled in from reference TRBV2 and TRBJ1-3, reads EPEVTQTPSHQVTQMGQEVILRCVPISNHLYFYWYRQILGQKVEFLVSFYNNEISEKSEIFDDQFSVERPDGSNFTLKIRSTKLEDSAMYFCASRDIGGERNTIYFGEGSWLTVV.

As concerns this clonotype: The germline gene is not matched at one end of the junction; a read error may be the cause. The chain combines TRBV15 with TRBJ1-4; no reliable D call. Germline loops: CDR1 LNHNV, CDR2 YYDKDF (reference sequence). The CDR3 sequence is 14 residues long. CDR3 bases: TGTGCCACCAGCAGAGACCCGGCTAATGAAAGACTGTTTTTT. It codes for CATSRDPANERLFF.

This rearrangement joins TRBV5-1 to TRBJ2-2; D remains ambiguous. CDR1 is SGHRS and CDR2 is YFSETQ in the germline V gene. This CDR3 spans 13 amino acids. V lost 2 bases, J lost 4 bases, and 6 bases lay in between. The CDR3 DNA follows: TGCGCCAGCAGCTTTCCCACCACCGGGGAGCTGTTTTTT. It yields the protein CASSFPTTGELFF.

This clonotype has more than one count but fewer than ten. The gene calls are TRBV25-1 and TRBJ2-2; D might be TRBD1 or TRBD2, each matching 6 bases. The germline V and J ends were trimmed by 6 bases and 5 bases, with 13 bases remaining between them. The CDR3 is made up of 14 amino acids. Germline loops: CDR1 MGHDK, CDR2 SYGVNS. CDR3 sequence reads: CASRVGGRTGELFF. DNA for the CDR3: TGTGCCAGCAGAGTGGGGGGCCGTACCGGGGAGCTGTTTTTT. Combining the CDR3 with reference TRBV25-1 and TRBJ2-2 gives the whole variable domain EADIYQTPRYLVIGTGKKITLECSQTMGHDKMYWYQQDPGMELHLIHYSYGVNSTEKGDLSSESTVSRIRTEHFPLTLESARPSHTSQYLCASRVGGRTGELFFGEGSRLTVL.

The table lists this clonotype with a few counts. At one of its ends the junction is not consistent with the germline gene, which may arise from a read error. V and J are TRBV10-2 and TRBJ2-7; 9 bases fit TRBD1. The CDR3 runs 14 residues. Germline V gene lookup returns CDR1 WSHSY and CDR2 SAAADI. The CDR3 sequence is CASKGTGSEYEQYF. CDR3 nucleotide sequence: TGTGCCAGCAAAGGGACAGGGTCGGAGTACGAGCAGTACTTC.

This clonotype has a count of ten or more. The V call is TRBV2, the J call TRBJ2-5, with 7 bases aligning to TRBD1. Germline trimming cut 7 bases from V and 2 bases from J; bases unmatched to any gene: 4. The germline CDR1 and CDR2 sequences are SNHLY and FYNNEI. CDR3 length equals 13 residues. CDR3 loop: CASNRDSQETQYF. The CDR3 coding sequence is TGTGCCAGCAACAGGGACAGTCAAGAGACCCAGTACTTC.

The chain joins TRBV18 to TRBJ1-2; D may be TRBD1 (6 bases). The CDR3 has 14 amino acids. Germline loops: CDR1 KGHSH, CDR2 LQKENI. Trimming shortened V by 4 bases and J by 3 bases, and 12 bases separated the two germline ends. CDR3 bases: TGTGCCAGCTCACTCGAACAGGGTGACTATGGCTACACCTTC. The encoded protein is CASSLEQGDYGYTF.

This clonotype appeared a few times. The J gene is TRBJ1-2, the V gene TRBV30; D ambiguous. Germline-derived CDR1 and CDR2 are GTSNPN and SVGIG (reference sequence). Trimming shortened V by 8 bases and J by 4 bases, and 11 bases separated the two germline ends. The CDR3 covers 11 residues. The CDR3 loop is CAGVSRYGYTF. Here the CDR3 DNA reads TGTGCCGGGGTGAGCCGCTATGGCTACACCTTC.

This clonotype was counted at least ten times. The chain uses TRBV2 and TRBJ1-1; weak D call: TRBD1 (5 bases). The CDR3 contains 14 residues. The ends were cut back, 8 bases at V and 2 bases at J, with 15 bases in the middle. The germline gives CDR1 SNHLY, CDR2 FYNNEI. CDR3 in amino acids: CASGVDGTNTEAFF. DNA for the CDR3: TGTGCCAGCGGGGTCGACGGGACTAACACTGAAGCTTTCTTT.

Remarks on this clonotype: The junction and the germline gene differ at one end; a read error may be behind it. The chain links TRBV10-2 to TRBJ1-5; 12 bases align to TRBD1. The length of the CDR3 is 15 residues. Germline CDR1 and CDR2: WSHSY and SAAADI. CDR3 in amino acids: CASSAGQGARQPQHF. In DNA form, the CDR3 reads TGTGCCAGCAGTGCGGGACAGGGGGCGCGTCAGCCCCAGCATTTT.

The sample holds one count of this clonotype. CDR3 in amino acids: CASSKVRTGGDSPLHF. DNA for the CDR3: TGTGCCAGCAGCAAAGTCAGGACAGGGGGCGACTCACCCCTCCACTTT. The rearrangement joins TRBV4-2 to TRBJ1-6; TRBD1 matches 11 bases. The CDR3 has 16 amino acids. V shed 5 bases, J shed 10 bases, and the junction held 10 bases outside the gene matches. Germline CDR1 LGHNA, CDR2 YNFKEQ.

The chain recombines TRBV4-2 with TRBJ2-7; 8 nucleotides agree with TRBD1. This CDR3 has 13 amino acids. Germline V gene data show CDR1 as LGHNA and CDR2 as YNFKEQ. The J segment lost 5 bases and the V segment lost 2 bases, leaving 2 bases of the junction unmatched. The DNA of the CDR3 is TGTGCCAGCAGCCAACAGGGGGCCCACGAGCAGTACTTC. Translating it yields CASSQQGAHEQYF.

CDR3 nucleotide sequence: TGTGCCAGCAGCTTACAGGGAGGGACGAATGATGAGCAGTTCTTC. It translates to CASSLQGGTNDEQFF. The gene calls are TRBV7-2 and TRBJ2-1; 7 positions agree with TRBD2. The CDR3 spans 15 residues. The V segment lost 2 bases and the J segment 8 bases; nucleotides outside the gene matches: 9. In germline, CDR1 is SGHTA, CDR2 FQGNSA.